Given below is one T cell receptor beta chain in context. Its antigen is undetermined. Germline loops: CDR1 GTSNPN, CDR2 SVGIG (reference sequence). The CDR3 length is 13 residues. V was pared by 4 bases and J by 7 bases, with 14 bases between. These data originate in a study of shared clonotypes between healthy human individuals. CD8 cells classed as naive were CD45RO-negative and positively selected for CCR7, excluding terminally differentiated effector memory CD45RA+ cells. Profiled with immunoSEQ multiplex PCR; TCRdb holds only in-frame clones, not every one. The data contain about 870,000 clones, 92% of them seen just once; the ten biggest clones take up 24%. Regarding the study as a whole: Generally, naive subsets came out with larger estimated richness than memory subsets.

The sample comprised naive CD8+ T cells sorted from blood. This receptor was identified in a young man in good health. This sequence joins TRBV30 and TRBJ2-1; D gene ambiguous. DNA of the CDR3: TGTGCCTGGAAGGGTGGAATTCCTAATGAGCAGTTCTTC. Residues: CAWKGGIPNEQFF.